The rows below give T cell receptor beta chains drawn from one sample of a study of Graves' ophthalmopathy and Graves' hyperthyroidism. TCRdb passed the multiplex PCR reads through MiXCR, listing each CDR3 protein once. The top ten clones hold around 42% of a sample with over 12,000 distinct CDR3 sequences, approximately 49% of them seen once. The material sequenced was peripheral blood. These receptor sequences come from a woman aged 25 to 39 with Graves' ophthalmopathy. The CDR3 runs from the conserved cysteine through the conserved F or W. Clone size is not always given. Where it is, it says once, few, many or a class for expanded clones.

v_gene: TRBV2
j_gene: TRBJ2-2
abundance: -
CDR3aa: CASSGILARGTGELFF

v_gene: TRBV5-8
j_gene: TRBJ2-2
abundance: -
CDR3aa: CASSWPLTRVAGELVF

v_gene: TRBV6-5
j_gene: TRBJ2-7
abundance: -
CDR3aa: CASSLNYEQYF

v_gene: TRBV2
j_gene: TRBJ1-4
abundance: -
CDR3aa: CASSGRTGVRTNEKLFF

v_gene: TRBV24-1
j_gene: TRBJ2-1
abundance: -
CDR3aa: CATSAPNLYEQFF

v_gene: TRBV5-1
j_gene: TRBJ2-5
abundance: -
CDR3aa: CASSLSRDGAQYF

v_gene: TRBV13
j_gene: TRBJ2-3
abundance: few
CDR3aa: CASSLAQYGTDTQYF

v_gene: TRBV29-1
j_gene: TRBJ2-5
abundance: many
CDR3aa: CSVTPERYQETQYF

v_gene: TRBV20-1
j_gene: TRBJ2-7
abundance: -
CDR3aa: CSARDRGDREQYF

v_gene: TRBV6-6
j_gene: TRBJ2-7
abundance: once
CDR3aa: CASRQAGGLYEQYF

v_gene: TRBV7-9
j_gene: TRBJ2-3
abundance: once
CDR3aa: CASSLWDWIRSTDTQYF

v_gene: TRBV19
j_gene: TRBJ2-7
abundance: many
CDR3aa: CASSADSSYEQYF

v_gene: TRBV2
j_gene: TRBJ2-1
abundance: few
CDR3aa: CAGSEAPRGYNEQFF

v_gene: TRBV29-1
j_gene: TRBJ2-7
abundance: few
CDR3aa: CSAGHTDRVHEQYF

v_gene: TRBV10-3
j_gene: TRBJ2-3
abundance: many
CDR3aa: CAISERANTDTQYF

v_gene: TRBV20-1
j_gene: TRBJ2-1
abundance: medium-sized
CDR3aa: CSAALTSGRTYNEQFF

v_gene: TRBV24-1
j_gene: TRBJ2-7
abundance: many
CDR3aa: CATSLGNGEQYF

v_gene: TRBV5-1
j_gene: TRBJ2-1
abundance: -
CDR3aa: CASSEGTGDNEQFF

v_gene: TRBV5-6
j_gene: TRBJ2-7
abundance: -
CDR3aa: CASSLQGDWNEQYF

v_gene: TRBV20-1
j_gene: TRBJ1-2
abundance: few
CDR3aa: CSARGRNYGYTF

v_gene: TRBV7-3
j_gene: TRBJ1-1
abundance: -
CDR3aa: CASRPRGGGNTEAFF

v_gene: TRBV7-8
j_gene: TRBJ2-3
abundance: -
CDR3aa: CASSLLGPTDTRYF

v_gene: TRBV12-3/TRBV12-4
j_gene: TRBJ2-1
abundance: -
CDR3aa: CASTTSGSSKDEQFF

v_gene: TRBV24-1
j_gene: TRBJ2-1
abundance: -
CDR3aa: CATSDPSGGEYNEQFF

v_gene: TRBV5-1
j_gene: TRBJ2-1
abundance: few
CDR3aa: CASSVGTSGYNEQFF

v_gene: TRBV9
j_gene: TRBJ1-4
abundance: -
CDR3aa: CASSARDGDLATNEKLFF

v_gene: TRBV20-1
j_gene: TRBJ2-3
abundance: -
CDR3aa: CSARALGLAGDTDTQYF

v_gene: TRBV7-8
j_gene: TRBJ2-7
abundance: -
CDR3aa: CASSLYDRFYEQYF

v_gene: TRBV20-1
j_gene: TRBJ2-3
abundance: many
CDR3aa: CSASRGTDTQYF

v_gene: TRBV7-2
j_gene: TRBJ2-1
abundance: few
CDR3aa: CASSSRQGLRGNEQFF

v_gene: TRBV19
j_gene: TRBJ2-7
abundance: -
CDR3aa: CASSSGTSGYEQYF

v_gene: TRBV29-1
j_gene: TRBJ1-1
abundance: -
CDR3aa: CSVNRGTLNTEAFF

v_gene: TRBV25-1
j_gene: TRBJ2-2
abundance: -
CDR3aa: CASSQETSGTMNTGELFF

v_gene: TRBV2
j_gene: TRBJ1-2
abundance: -
CDR3aa: CASTGGGNYGYTF

v_gene: TRBV9
j_gene: TRBJ2-1
abundance: few
CDR3aa: CASSGIGSARYNEQFF

v_gene: TRBV6-1
j_gene: TRBJ2-7
abundance: -
CDR3aa: CASSRAGPYEQYF

v_gene: TRBV5-1
j_gene: TRBJ2-5
abundance: -
CDR3aa: CASSLGAAQETQYF

v_gene: TRBV20-1
j_gene: TRBJ2-3
abundance: -
CDR3aa: CSARDSNTDTQYF

v_gene: TRBV2
j_gene: TRBJ2-5
abundance: -
CDR3aa: CASRGSRQETQYF

v_gene: TRBV29-1
j_gene: TRBJ1-2
abundance: -
CDR3aa: CSVWTGLSYGYTF

v_gene: TRBV7-2
j_gene: TRBJ2-2
abundance: once
CDR3aa: CASSLVSGRASGELFF

v_gene: TRBV7-2
j_gene: TRBJ2-7
abundance: -
CDR3aa: CASSPTRSGAYEQYF